These 30 T cell receptor beta chains were sequenced from one sample in a study of cytomegalovirus exposure and HLA in healthy donors (dated by TCRdb to the late 2010s). Libraries were made using the immunoSEQ multiplex PCR assay. For the multiplex PCR, a mixture combining 60 forward primers for TCR Vbeta segments and 13 reverse primers for TCR Jbeta segments was used. Here the immuneACCESS table is served through TCRdb, limited to in-frame sequences with V and J called. Missing clones are a known gap in these copies; in checked studies unresolved V genes cover under half, and the rest lacks a known reason. The data table for this sample lists about 130,000 clones. Clones ranked in the top ten supply around 2.9% of the sample. The sample consisted of PBMCs. The receptors stem from a man aged 25 to 45 in good health and CMV-seronegative.

The CDR3 is CASRAGWNTEAFF. CDR3 nucleotides: TGTGCCAGCAGGGCCGGGTGGAACACTGAAGCTTTCTTT. The gene calls are TRBV6-4 and TRBJ1-1; D call uncertain. From germline, CDR1 is MRHNA and CDR2 SNTAGT. The CDR3 length is 13 residues. The ends were cut back, 6 bases at V and 1 base at J, with 9 bases in the middle.

The rearrangement uses TRBV4-3 and TRBJ2-1; TRBD1 might be the D (6 bases). The CDR3 runs 17 residues. CDR1 and CDR2 from the germline V gene are LGHNA and YSLEER. V lost 0 bases, J lost 1 base, and 13 bases lay in between. The CDR3 nucleotides read TGCGCCAGCAGCCAAGAACCCGACCAGGGGTCCTACAATGAGCAGTTCTTC. This sequence encodes CASSQEPDQGSYNEQFF.

The chain links TRBV15 to TRBJ1-2, with D unresolved. CDR1 LNHNV and CDR2 YYDKDF come from the germline V gene (reference sequence). Trimming shortened V by 0 bases and J by 4 bases, and 12 bases separated the two germline ends. This CDR3 has 15 residues. This CDR3 reads CATSRDFDGGYGYTF. The CDR3 coding sequence is TGTGCCACCAGCAGAGATTTCGACGGAGGCTATGGCTACACCTTC.

The chain carries TRBV30 and TRBJ2-7; D perhaps matches TRBD2 (7 bases). With 2 bases removed from V and 9 bases from J, the gap between germline ends came to 20 bases. This CDR3 is 14 amino acids long. The germline CDR1 and CDR2 sequences are GTSNPN and SVGIG (reference sequence). Here the CDR3 DNA reads TGTGCCTGGAGTAGTACGGGGGGCCCTTGGGGGCAGTACTTC. Protein: CAWSSTGGPWGQYF.

The genes are TRBV10-3 and TRBJ1-2; perhaps TRBD1 as D (5 bases). Per the germline V gene, CDR1 is ENHRY and CDR2 is SYGVKD. The CDR3 consists of 16 residues. V lost 0 bases and J lost 8, with 19 bases in between. The CDR3 here is CAISESIIGAQDGYTF. CDR3 bases: TGTGCCATCAGTGAGTCGATTATAGGGGCCCAGGACGGCTACACCTTC.

The chain is built from TRBV29-1 and TRBJ2-5; 10 bases fit TRBD2. The CDR3 totals 15 residues. The germline gives CDR1 SQVTM, CDR2 ANQGSEA. J gave up 4 bases and V 5 bases, and 10 bases lay outside the gene matches. The CDR3 loop is CSVTRSSGSRETQYF. The CDR3 region has the DNA TGCAGCGTTACCCGATCTAGCGGGAGCAGAGAGACCCAGTACTTC.

The chain combines TRBV29-1 with TRBJ2-1; no firm D call. V was clipped by 1 base and J by 0 bases, with 10 bases between them. This CDR3 region has 15 residues. The germline CDR1 and CDR2 sequences are SQVTM and ANQGSEA. The CDR3 loop reads CSVEVPLSSYNEQFF. The CDR3 nucleotides read TGCAGCGTTGAAGTCCCATTGAGCTCCTACAATGAGCAGTTCTTC.

This sequence joins TRBV6-6 and TRBJ2-4, with 7 bases fitting TRBD1. CDR1 and CDR2 (germline): MNHNY, SVGAGI (reference sequence). The CDR3 runs 16 residues. V was clipped by 6 bases and J by 0 bases; unmatched bases: 8. CDR3 sequence reads: CASSPGTASAKNIQYF. Written as DNA, the CDR3 is TGTGCCAGCAGCCCAGGGACAGCCTCAGCCAAAAACATTCAGTACTTC.

This chain uses TRBV2 with TRBJ2-1; D possibly corresponds to TRBD1 (5 bases). Germline V lookup: CDR1 SNHLY, CDR2 FYNNEI. This CDR3 is 14 amino acids long. The V and J ends lost 5 bases and 2 bases respectively, with 10 bases between them. The CDR3 region is CASSPREAYNEQFF. CDR3 nucleotides: TGTGCCAGCAGTCCCAGGGAAGCCTACAATGAGCAGTTCTTC.

The chain couples TRBV28 to TRBJ2-7; weak D call: TRBD2 (5 bases). Trimming pared 8 bases from V and 0 bases from J, leaving 14 bases between. The CDR3 has 14 residues. Germline V CDR1 and CDR2: MDHEN, SYDVKM. CDR3 protein: CASLTPRGSYEQYF. CDR3 bases: TGTGCCAGCTTAACACCCCGGGGCTCCTACGAGCAGTACTTC.

J is TRBJ2-1 and V is TRBV7-2; D not resolved. The CDR3 consists of 12 residues. Trimming took 1 base from V and 9 from J, leaving 7 bases between them. The germline V gene encodes CDR1 SGHTA and CDR2 FQGNSA. DNA for the CDR3: TGTGCCAGCAGCTTAGGTGCGGCTGAGCAGTTCTTC. This codes for CASSLGAAEQFF.

The chain links TRBV7-9 to TRBJ2-7, with a tentative D call TRBD2 (5 bases). CDR3 length equals 15 residues. Germline assignment: CDR1 SEHNR and CDR2 FQNEAQ (reference sequence). Trimming removed 5 bases at V and 2 bases at J, with 16 bases between. DNA for the CDR3: TGTGCCAGCAGCCGCGGGCACCCTGGGGCCTACGAGCAGTACTTC. Translated: CASSRGHPGAYEQYF.

V usage is TRBV19 and J usage is TRBJ1-5; TRBD1 agrees at 8 bases. This CDR3 has 17 residues. V shed 2 bases, J shed 2 bases, and the junction held 8 bases outside the gene matches. Germline V gene sequence: CDR1 LNHDA, CDR2 SQIVND (reference sequence). The CDR3 is CASSIITDRGRNQPQHF. The CDR3 coding sequence is TGTGCCAGTAGTATAATCACCGACAGGGGTCGCAATCAGCCCCAGCATTTT.

This chain links TRBV5-6 with TRBJ1-1; TRBD1 is a possible D gene (5 bases). Trimming took off 3 bases at V and 4 bases at J, with 13 bases between the two ends. Germline V gene data show CDR1 as SGHDT and CDR2 as YYEEEE. This CDR3 contains 14 residues. The CDR3 sequence: CASSWRVGGTEAFF. CDR3 in DNA: TGTGCCAGCAGCTGGAGGGTGGGGGGCACTGAAGCTTTCTTT.

This rearrangement joins TRBV6-5 to TRBJ2-2; the D gene is possibly TRBD2 (5 bases). The V end lost 2 bases, the J end lost 1 base, and 5 bases lay between the germline ends. Germline V CDR1 and CDR2: MNHEY, SVGAGI. The CDR3 is made up of 14 amino acids. CDR3 loop: CASSYSGNTGELFF. CDR3 bases: TGTGCCAGCAGTTACAGCGGGAACACCGGGGAGCTGTTTTTT.

The chain employs TRBV11-2 and TRBJ2-2; 8 positions agree with TRBD1. The CDR3 sequence is 12 residues long. Trimming cost V 4 bases and J 13 bases; bases outside gene matches: 5. The V gene's germline CDR1 is SGHAT and CDR2 FQNNGV. The CDR3 spells CASSYGQGTLFF. DNA for the CDR3: TGTGCCAGCAGCTATGGACAGGGCACGCTGTTTTTT.

The chain combines TRBV28 with TRBJ1-2; TRBD1 aligns across 8 bases. J gave up 4 bases and V 6 bases, and 7 bases lay outside the gene matches. This CDR3 spans 14 amino acids. Germline values: CDR1 MDHEN, CDR2 SYDVKM. The CDR3 is CASRRSGGGYGYTF. The CDR3 DNA reads as TGTGCCAGCAGGCGCTCAGGGGGCGGCTATGGCTACACCTTC.

The rearrangement links TRBV5-1 to TRBJ2-7, with 7 bases fitting TRBD1. Germline CDR1 is SGHRS and CDR2 is YFSETQ. The CDR3 contains 13 residues. V shed 5 bases and J 5 bases; nucleotides not matched to a gene: 7. The CDR3 bases are TGCGCCAGCAGTTCACAGGGGTCCGACGAGCAGTACTTC. It codes for CASSSQGSDEQYF.

The chain recombines TRBV7-9 with TRBJ2-3; D gene uncertain. The CDR3 covers 13 residues. Between the trimmed V and J ends, which lost 2 bases and 6 bases, there was a span of 9 bases. CDR1 and CDR2 from the germline V gene are SEHNR and FQNEAQ (reference sequence). The CDR3 DNA sequence: TGTGCCAGCAGCTTAAAATTAGTGGATACGCAGTATTTT. Protein product: CASSLKLVDTQYF.

The J gene is TRBJ2-7, the V gene TRBV29-1, with 10 bases lining up with TRBD1. The germline V gene encodes CDR1 SQVTM and CDR2 ANQGSEA. The CDR3 sequence is 13 residues long. V shed 7 bases, J shed 1 base, and the junction held 4 bases outside the gene matches. The CDR3 DNA reads TGCAGCGCACAGGACAGGGGGTCCTACGAGCAGTACTTC. This sequence encodes CSAQDRGSYEQYF.

The DNA for the CDR3 is TGTGCCAGCAGCTTTGCAGGGAAGGTTTTGACAGATACGCAGTATTTT. The encoded protein is CASSFAGKVLTDTQYF. The chain joins TRBV5-6 to TRBJ2-3; D is perhaps TRBD1 (5 bases). There are 16 residues in the CDR3. V dropped 2 bases and J dropped 3 bases, with 16 bases sitting between them. From germline, CDR1 is SGHDT and CDR2 YYEEEE.

This chain connects TRBV25-1 to TRBJ2-1; 9 bases are a match to TRBD1. The CDR3 covers 18 residues. Per the germline V gene, CDR1 is MGHDK and CDR2 is SYGVNS. After removal of 6 bases from V and 6 bases from J, the junction contained 18 bases not matched to a gene. The CDR3 nucleotides read TGTGCCAGCAGGGAAGGGGACAGGGCCCGGATGGGTAGCAATGAGCAGTTCTTC. Translation: CASREGDRARMGSNEQFF.

The chain uses TRBV27 and TRBJ1-2; 9 bases are shared with TRBD1. Trimming removed 3 bases from V and 6 bases from J; junction bases left unmatched: 8. The CDR3 is 15 residues long. Germline CDR1 MNHEY, CDR2 SMNVEV (reference sequence). The CDR3 DNA sequence: TGTGCCAGCAGTTTGTCTGTGGGACAGGGACATGGCTACACCTTC. Translation gives CASSLSVGQGHGYTF.

J is TRBJ1-4 and V is TRBV15; D gene unclear. Germline V lookup: CDR1 LNHNV, CDR2 YYDKDF (reference sequence). V lost 8 bases and J 2 bases, leaving 12 bases between the germline ends. The CDR3 covers 14 residues. DNA of the CDR3: TGTGCCACCTCGAGGAAACTGACTAATGAAAAACTGTTTTTT. Its translation is CATSRKLTNEKLFF.

The chain recombines TRBV7-2 with TRBJ2-5; D gene ambiguous. The CDR3 runs 13 residues. The V end lost 1 base, the J end lost 3 bases, and 6 bases lay between the germline ends. Per the germline V gene, CDR1 is SGHTA and CDR2 is FQGNSA. The CDR3 coding sequence is TGTGCCAGCAGCTTAGGCAGAAAAGAGACCCAGTACTTC. Translating it yields CASSLGRKETQYF.

The gene calls are TRBV27 and TRBJ1-1, with no clear D. V dropped 1 base and J dropped 1 base, with 10 bases sitting between them. Germline V gives CDR1 MNHEY, CDR2 SMNVEV (reference sequence). CDR3 length: 15 residues. CDR3 nucleotides: TGTGCCAGCAGTTTATTCTGGAGTGGGAACACTGAAGCTTTCTTT. Amino acid sequence: CASSLFWSGNTEAFF.

The chain has TRBV6-6 and TRBJ1-1; D uncertain. CDR3 size: 13 residues. The germline gives CDR1 MNHNY, CDR2 SVGAGI (reference sequence). The germline V and J ends were trimmed by 2 bases and 1 base, with 5 bases remaining between them. The CDR3 reads CASSYGPNTEAFF. CDR3 nucleotide sequence: TGTGCCAGCAGTTACGGCCCGAACACTGAAGCTTTCTTT.

This sequence joins TRBV5-4 and TRBJ1-1, with 12 bases fitting TRBD1. V was pared by 5 bases and J by 4 bases, with 6 bases of the junction left unmatched. The CDR3 sequence is 15 residues long. The germline V gene encodes CDR1 SGHNT and CDR2 YYREEE (reference sequence). CDR3 region: CASRGQGALVTEAFF. Here the CDR3 DNA reads TGTGCCAGCAGGGGACAGGGGGCGCTTGTCACTGAAGCTTTCTTT.

The V and J genes are TRBV7-3 and TRBJ1-2, with TRBD1 as a possible D gene (5 bases). Deletions cut 1 base from V and 6 bases from J, with 12 bases between. CDR3 length equals 14 residues. Germline V gene lookup returns CDR1 SGHTA and CDR2 FQGTGA. The DNA for the CDR3 is TGTGCCAGCAGCTTAAATCCAGGGAAAAATGGCTACACCTTC. Translating gives CASSLNPGKNGYTF.

V and J are TRBV7-9 and TRBJ2-3, with 10 nucleotides matching TRBD2. Trimming removed 0 bases from V and 4 bases from J; junction bases left unmatched: 1. The CDR3 has 15 amino acids. Germline CDR1 is SEHNR and CDR2 is FQNEAQ (reference sequence). In DNA form, the CDR3 reads TGTGCCAGCAGCTTAGCCAGCGGGAGGGCAGATACGCAGTATTTT. The encoded protein is CASSLASGRADTQYF.